The 2 T cell receptor beta chains in this list originate from one sample, sequenced in a study of a mutant IDH1 vaccine in newly diagnosed glioma. The data were produced by immunoSEQ multiplex PCR, yet TCRdb's version contains in-frame clones alone and is incomplete. Of around 54,000 clones in the sample, approximately 81% were seen once. Time point described: baseline, week 1 (first vaccination visit). As for treatment: pre-vaccination baseline after standard-of-care therapy. The starting material was PBMCs, obtained from a glioma patient treated with radiotherapy, temozolomide or both. The receptor source for this set is a young man with glioma.

CDR3 region: CASSLEWGGGGAFF. In nucleotides, the CDR3 is TGCGCCAGCAGCTTGGAGTGGGGGGGCGGCGGGGCTTTCTTT. V gene TRBV5-1 combines with J gene TRBJ1-1; possible D gene TRBD1, 6 bases. Deletions cut 0 bases from V and 11 bases from J, with 17 bases between. The germline V gene has CDR1 SGHRS and CDR2 YFSETQ. This CDR3 is built from 14 residues.

The chain couples TRBV5-1 to TRBJ1-1, with D possibly TRBD1 on 5 matching bases. Germline loops: CDR1 SGHRS, CDR2 YFSETQ. The V gene lost 5 bases and the J gene lost 2 bases, with 10 bases spanning the gap. The CDR3 is 13 amino acids. CDR3 in DNA: TGCGCCAGCAGGCGACAGATTAACACTGAAGCTTTCTTT. Translating gives CASRRQINTEAFF.